These 32 T cell receptor beta chains came from one sample sequenced in a study of blood T cells in healthy people across ages. A second PCR of roughly 6 to 12 cycles used a sample-barcoded 5' primer and a J-beta primer mix. TCRdb re-derived calls from the 5' RACE reads in MiXCR, one entry per CDR3 protein. The top ten hold 29% of the sample, which has about 290,000 distinct CDR3 sequences, 25% to 30% seen once. Sequenced sample: blood. The receptors stem from a woman in her 70s in good health.

The rearrangement links TRBV4-3 to TRBJ2-2; D is possibly TRBD1 (6 bases). The length of the CDR3 is 15 residues. Germline V gene data show CDR1 as LGHNA and CDR2 as YSLEER. Trimming pared 0 bases from V and 4 bases from J, leaving 9 bases between. CDR3 protein: CASSQEQGGTGELFF. The CDR3 bases are TGCGCCAGCAGCCAAGAACAGGGTGGCACCGGGGAGCTGTTTTTT.

The chain employs TRBV4-1 and TRBJ2-1; the D is unclear. The J call is doubtful: the DNA matches TRBJ2-5 better. This CDR3 is built from 14 residues. Germline assignment: CDR1 MGHRA and CDR2 YSYEKL. DNA for the CDR3: TGCGCCAGCAGCCAAGAAGGTCTTGGGGAGACCCAGTACTTC. Translated: CASSQEGLGETQYF.

This sequence joins TRBV13 and TRBJ2-3; 13 positions match TRBD2. The CDR3 runs 18 residues. CDR1 and CDR2 (germline): PRHDT, FYEKMQ (reference sequence). V shed 5 bases, J shed 3 bases, and the junction held 11 bases outside the gene matches. The CDR3 sequence: CASSPGLAGVKGTDTQYF. The CDR3 DNA is TGTGCCAGCAGCCCCGGACTAGCGGGAGTGAAGGGGACAGATACGCAGTATTTT. Full variable domain (remainder filled in from reference TRBV13 and TRBJ2-3): AAGVIQSPRHLIKEKRETATLKCYPIPRHDTVYWYQQGPGQDPQFLISFYEKMQSDKGSIPDRFSAQQFSDYHSELNMSSLELGDSALYFCASSPGLAGVKGTDTQYFGPGTRLTVL.

The chain uses TRBV4-1 and TRBJ2-5, with 11 bases fitting TRBD2. Per the germline V gene, CDR1 is MGHRA and CDR2 is YSYEKL. V shed 0 bases, J shed 4 bases, and the junction held 7 bases outside the gene matches. The CDR3 is 17 residues long. The DNA for the CDR3 is TGCGCCAGCAGCCAAGAATGGGGGCTAGCGGGAGGAGAGACCCAGTACTTC. Translation: CASSQEWGLAGGETQYF.

The sample holds a few counts of this clonotype. V gene TRBV29-1 combines with J gene TRBJ2-1; no definite D call. Germline V gene lookup returns CDR1 SQVTM and CDR2 ANQGSEA. Between the trimmed V and J ends, which lost 4 bases and 1 base, there was a span of 17 bases. CDR3 length: 16 amino acids. In DNA, the CDR3 is TGCAGCGTTGTTTCCCTAGGATCCATTTCCTACAATGAGCAGTTCTTC. Translating it yields CSVVSLGSISYNEQFF.

Notes on this clonotype: A junction boundary mismatches the germline segment, possibly from a read error. The chain has TRBV20-1 and TRBJ2-1; 8 bases align to TRBD2. This CDR3 contains 16 residues. Germline V gene sequence: CDR1 DFQATT, CDR2 SNEGSKA (reference sequence). CDR3 DNA: TGCAGTGCTAGAACGATAATGGGACTAGTAAGGGGTGAGCAGTCCTTC. Translating gives CSARTIMGLVRGEQSF.

V usage is TRBV28 and J usage is TRBJ2-5; tentative D call: TRBD1 (6 bases). The DNA end lines up better with TRBJ2-7; the J call may be wrong. This CDR3 is 14 amino acids long. Germline CDR1 is MDHEN and CDR2 is SYDVKM. Here the CDR3 DNA reads TGTGCCAGCAGTTCAGGGACACTATACTACGAGCAGTACTTC. The encoded protein is CASSSGTLYYEQYF.

The rearrangement joins TRBV12-3 or TRBV12-4 to TRBJ2-6; 9 nucleotides line up with TRBD1. V trimming: 3 bases; J trimming: 2 bases; junction bases outside the gene matches: 2. The CDR3 length is 16 residues. CDR3 nucleotide sequence: TGTGCCAGCAGTTTCACAGGGGGCGCTGGGGCCAACGTCCTGACTTTC. Protein: CASSFTGGAGANVLTF.

The chain is built from TRBV28 and TRBJ2-1; 8 bases map to TRBD2. TRBJ2-7 explains the end of the DNA better; the J call may be wrong. CDR1 and CDR2 from the germline V gene are MDHEN and SYDVKM. The CDR3 is 15 residues long. CDR3 sequence: CASSPAQAGAPEQYF. In DNA, the CDR3 is TGTGCCAGCAGTCCCGCTCAAGCGGGAGCCCCGGAGCAGTACTTC.

The sample holds a few counts of this clonotype. V gene TRBV6-1 combines with J gene TRBJ1-3; unclear D gene. The germline V gene has CDR1 MNHNS and CDR2 SASEGT. The CDR3 loop spans 13 amino acids. Trimming shortened V by 5 bases and J by 7 bases, and 12 bases separated the two germline ends. CDR3 in DNA: TGTGCCAGCAGTATCGGCCGTAGGAACACCATATATTTT. It is translated as CASSIGRRNTIYF.

This clonotype was seen a few times. The CDR3 loop is CASTAGAAYNSPLHF. DNA of the CDR3: TGTGCCAGCACCGCGGGGGCCGCCTATAATTCACCCCTCCACTTT. The genes are TRBV27 and TRBJ1-6; tentative D call: TRBD1 (6 bases). Trimming took 7 bases from V and 2 from J, leaving 12 bases between them. There are 15 residues in the CDR3. The germline CDR1 and CDR2 sequences are MNHEY and SMNVEV (reference sequence).

This clonotype occurred a few times. CDR3 protein: CASSYWGLAGQMVEQFF. The CDR3 DNA reads as TGTGCCAGCAGTTACTGGGGACTAGCGGGACAGATGGTTGAGCAGTTCTTC. The J gene is TRBJ2-5, the V gene TRBV6-5; 13 bases align to TRBD2. The tail of the sequence fits TRBJ2-1 better, so the J call may be wrong. The CDR3 loop spans 17 amino acids. In germline, CDR1 is MNHEY, CDR2 SVGAGI.

V usage is TRBV24-1 and J usage is TRBJ2-3, with 13 bases matching TRBD2. This CDR3 spans 17 amino acids. The V segment lost 3 bases and the J segment 6 bases; nucleotides outside the gene matches: 8. Per the germline V gene, CDR1 is KGHDR and CDR2 is SFDVKD. The CDR3 sequence is CATSDKEGLAGDDTQYF. CDR3 DNA: TGTGCCACCAGTGATAAGGAAGGACTAGCGGGAGATGATACGCAGTATTTT.

In its sample, this clonotype was seen a few times. The rearrangement uses TRBV29-1 and TRBJ2-7, with D uncertain. V lost 6 bases and J 2 bases, leaving 14 bases between the germline ends. CDR1 and CDR2 from the germline V gene are SQVTM and ANQGSEA. The CDR3 is made up of 13 amino acids. The CDR3 protein is CSVRSDWAYEQYF. In DNA form, the CDR3 reads TGCAGCGTACGCTCAGATTGGGCCTACGAGCAGTACTTC.

The chain links TRBV29-1 to TRBJ1-4; TRBD1 aligns across 10 bases. Losses at the gene ends were 5 bases for V and 6 bases for J; bases not matched to a gene: 9. Germline V lookup: CDR1 SQVTM, CDR2 ANQGSEA. This CDR3 has 15 amino acids. The CDR3 sequence is CSVNNPDRGDEKLFF. Written as DNA, the CDR3 is TGCAGCGTTAACAACCCGGACAGGGGGGATGAAAAACTGTTTTTT. Using reference TRBV29-1 and TRBJ1-4 for the parts outside the CDR3, the full variable domain is SAVISQKPSRDICQRGTSLTIQCQVDSQVTMMFWYRQQPGQSLTLIATANQGSEATYESGFVIDKFPISRPNLTFSTLTVSNMSPEDSSIYLCSVNNPDRGDEKLFFGSGTQLSVL.

V and J are TRBV3-1 and TRBJ1-4; TRBD1 agrees at 7 bases. Germline V gene lookup returns CDR1 LGHDT and CDR2 YNNKEL (reference sequence). The V and J ends lost 3 bases and 10 bases, in that order; junction bases with no gene match: 8. CDR3 length equals 14 residues. This CDR3 is CASSQRQGGGKLFF. CDR3 coding DNA: TGTGCCAGCAGCCAGCGACAGGGAGGTGGAAAACTGTTTTTT.

J is TRBJ2-5 and V is TRBV28, with D possibly TRBD1 on 6 matching bases. Germline loops: CDR1 MDHEN, CDR2 SYDVKM. CDR3 size: 12 residues. V gave up 5 bases and J gave up 4 bases, with 8 bases separating them. This chain's CDR3 is CASSDRLETQYF. The CDR3 DNA reads TGTGCCAGCAGTGACAGGTTAGAGACCCAGTACTTC.

The V and J genes are TRBV12-3 or TRBV12-4 and TRBJ2-7; the D call may be TRBD1 or TRBD2 (5 bases each). V was cut by 3 bases and J by 7 bases, with 16 bases left in between. CDR3 length equals 14 residues. The CDR3 bases are TGTGCCAGCAGTTTTCAGCGAGGGGTAGATGAGCAGTACTTC. This encodes CASSFQRGVDEQYF.

V usage is TRBV20-1 and J usage is TRBJ2-5, with D unresolved. The better agreement between TRBJ2-7 and the DNA end casts doubt on the J call. Germline lookup yields CDR1 DFQATT and CDR2 SNEGSKA (reference sequence). The CDR3 spans 13 residues. For the CDR3, the DNA is TGCAGTGCTAGAGGGTACGTCACCTACGAGCAGTACTTC. Its translation: CSARGYVTYEQYF.

The table lists this clonotype with many counts. V gene TRBV7-3 combines with J gene TRBJ2-7, with 9 positions matching TRBD1. CDR3 size: 15 residues. After removal of 0 bases from V and 3 bases from J, the junction contained 3 bases not matched to a gene. The germline gives CDR1 SGHTA, CDR2 FQGTGA. The CDR3 region is CASSLTGTGIYEQYF. The CDR3 nucleotides are TGTGCCAGCAGCTTAACCGGGACAGGGATCTACGAGCAGTACTTC.

Of note for this clonotype: A much larger clone is a single base away; this may be a read error. V usage is TRBV13 and J usage is TRBJ2-3; possibly TRBD2 for D (5 bases). This CDR3 comprises 11 residues. Germline-derived CDR1 and CDR2 are PRHDT and FYEKMQ (reference sequence). The CDR3 DNA reads TGTGCCAGCAGCGAACTAGATATGCAGTATTTT. Protein product: CASSELDMQYF.

The genes are TRBV12-3 or TRBV12-4 and TRBJ2-2, with TRBD1 matching 7 bases. V gave up 5 bases and J gave up 7 bases; unmatched junction bases: 10. This CDR3 has 15 amino acids. In DNA, the CDR3 is TGTGCCAGCAGTCCCCGACAGGGTAATAACGGGGAGCTGTTTTTT. This codes for CASSPRQGNNGELFF.

The J gene is TRBJ2-5, the V gene TRBV6-6; TRBD1 might be the D (5 bases). The DNA end is more similar to TRBJ2-7, so the J call may be wrong. Germline-derived CDR1 and CDR2 are MNHNY and SVGAGI (reference sequence). The CDR3 extends over 15 amino acids. The CDR3 region is CASSYGAPNINEQYF. The CDR3 nucleotides are TGTGCCAGCAGTTATGGGGCCCCCAACATCAACGAGCAGTACTTC.

Only a few counts were recorded for this clonotype. This sequence joins TRBV20-1 and TRBJ2-4; 10 bases agree with TRBD2. The junction had 8 bases not matched to a gene; V was cut back by 3 bases and J by 0 bases. Germline V CDR1 and CDR2: DFQATT, SNEGSKA (reference sequence). The CDR3 is 17 residues long. CDR3 region: CSARVAGGIIAKNIQYF. For the CDR3, the DNA is TGCAGTGCTAGGGTAGCGGGAGGTATTATAGCCAAAAACATTCAGTACTTC.

The chain has TRBV12-5 and TRBJ1-3, with 7 bases identical to TRBD1. J lost 7 bases, V lost 3 bases, and 6 bases had no gene match. The length of the CDR3 is 14 residues. Per the germline V gene, CDR1 is LGHNT and CDR2 is FRNRAP. The CDR3 region has the DNA TGTGCTAGTGGTTTTCGCGAGGGGGCTAACACCATATATTTT. This encodes CASGFREGANTIYF.

This sequence joins TRBV6-1 and TRBJ2-5; D assignment may be TRBD1 or TRBD2 (5 bases each). The CDR3 loop spans 14 amino acids. Trimming left V 4 bases short and J 5 bases short, with 14 bases between. Germline loops: CDR1 MNHNS, CDR2 SASEGT. CDR3 nucleotide sequence: TGTGCCAGCAGTGGGATCAGGGACGTTGAGACCCAGTACTTC. It translates to CASSGIRDVETQYF.

In its sample, this clonotype was seen a few times. A much larger clone lies one base from this, so it may be a read error. Given the absence of the conserved phenylalanine or tryptophan at the CDR3 end, a read error is likely. V usage is TRBV18 and J usage is TRBJ1-4, with no clear D. V lost 4 bases, J lost 3 bases, and 12 bases lay in between. The CDR3 length is 15 residues. Germline values: CDR1 KGHSH, CDR2 LQKENI. CDR3 DNA: TGTGCCAGCTCACGACGACAAGACGCTAATGAAAAACTGTTTTCT. It yields the protein CASSRRQDANEKLFS.

This sequence joins TRBV20-1 and TRBJ2-7, with 9 bases that match TRBD2. This CDR3 contains 15 residues. Looked up from germline, CDR1 is DFQATT and CDR2 is SNEGSKA (reference sequence). The trim removed 6 bases at V and 2 bases at J, leaving 11 bases unmatched. The CDR3 DNA reads as TGCAGTGCCTCCGAAAGTAGCGGGAGAGCCTACGAGCAGTACTTC. Translated: CSASESSGRAYEQYF.

The rearrangement joins TRBV3-1 to TRBJ2-6, with D perhaps matching TRBD1 (6 bases). Germline V gene lookup returns CDR1 LGHDT and CDR2 YNNKEL (reference sequence). Trimming left V 4 bases short and J 0 bases short, with 7 bases between. This CDR3 is 15 amino acids long. The CDR3 nucleotides read TGTGCCAGCAGCCTGGGGGCCTCTGGGGCCAACGTCCTGACTTTC. It encodes CASSLGASGANVLTF.

V and J are TRBV24-1 and TRBJ2-5, with TRBD2 matching 7 bases. Trimming cost V 1 base and J 2 bases; bases outside gene matches: 6. CDR1 and CDR2 (germline): KGHDR, SFDVKD. The CDR3 spans 16 residues. The DNA of the CDR3 is TGTGCCACCAGTGATTTCCCCGGGGGGTCGCAAGAGACCCAGTACTTC. Translation gives CATSDFPGGSQETQYF.

This clonotype has more than one count but fewer than ten. This rearrangement joins TRBV24-1 to TRBJ2-5; D is perhaps TRBD1 (5 bases). Germline CDR1 and CDR2: KGHDR and SFDVKD. This CDR3 has 14 amino acids. The V and J ends lost 2 bases and 3 bases respectively, with 9 bases between them. CDR3 nucleotides: TGTGCCACCAGTGATTCGACGACAGAAGAGACCCAGTACTTC. Translated, it gives CATSDSTTEETQYF.

The V gene is TRBV4-1, the J gene TRBJ2-1; 7 bases line up with TRBD2. The germline V gene encodes CDR1 MGHRA and CDR2 YSYEKL. The CDR3 consists of 16 residues. With V trimmed by 4 bases and J by 3 bases, 9 bases remained unmatched. The CDR3 here is CASSPPASGNYNEQFF. DNA of the CDR3: TGCGCCAGCAGCCCCCCCGCGAGCGGGAACTACAATGAGCAGTTCTTC.